Below, 21 T cell receptor beta chains from the same sample are listed, as sequenced in a study of radiation and T cells in renal cell carcinoma. This table comes from immunoSEQ multiplex PCR, and its TCRdb copy is limited to in-frame clones, with some not included. The sample consists of approximately 70,000 clones, about 83% of them appearing once. The time point: blood 4 weeks post-SBRT, at nephrectomy. Treatment of the sample: 15 Gy SBRT to primary tumor, nephrectomy 4 weeks later. The sequencing used blood, collected from a patient whose treatment included radiotherapy and nephrectomy. The receptors here all came from a man in his 60s with renal cell carcinoma.

This chain connects TRBV5-3 to TRBJ2-3; 8 nucleotides line up with TRBD2. TRBV5-3 is an open reading frame whose function is uncertain. Trimming removed 4 bases from V and 3 bases from J; junction bases left unmatched: 10. This CDR3 contains 16 residues. CDR3: CARSVPAGGVTDTQYF. In DNA form, the CDR3 reads TGTGCCAGAAGCGTACCGGCGGGGGGAGTTACAGATACGCAGTATTTT.

The gene calls are TRBV7-2 and TRBJ2-5, with a tentative D call TRBD1 (6 bases). CDR1 and CDR2 (germline): SGHTA, FQGNSA. This CDR3 spans 13 amino acids. Trimming cost V 2 bases and J 5 bases, with 9 bases left between them. CDR3 residues: CASSLSQGETQYF. The CDR3 nucleotides are TGTGCCAGCAGCTTAAGTCAGGGGGAGACCCAGTACTTC.

The chain couples TRBV7-7 to TRBJ2-3; perhaps D is TRBD1 or TRBD2 (5 bases each). Germline V CDR1 and CDR2: SSHAT, FNYEAQ (reference sequence). Trimming stripped 3 bases from V and 4 bases from J, with 8 bases between. CDR3 length: 13 amino acids. CDR3 DNA: TGTGCCAGCAGCTTGAGGGGAGCAGATACGCAGTATTTT. Encoded protein: CASSLRGADTQYF. The variable domain in full, with the rest retrieved from reference TRBV7-7 and TRBJ2-3, is GAGVSQSPRYKVTKRGQDVTLRCDPISSHATLYWYQQALGQGPEFLTYFNYEAQPDKSGLPSDRFSAERPEGSISTLTIQRTEQRDSAMYRCASSLRGADTQYFGPGTRLTVL.

The chain is built from TRBV30 and TRBJ2-2, with 11 bases identical to TRBD2. After removal of 0 bases from V and 1 base from J, the junction contained 7 bases not matched to a gene. There are 18 residues in the CDR3. Germline-derived CDR1 and CDR2 are GTSNPN and SVGIG (reference sequence). CDR3 in DNA: TGTGCCTGGAGTGTAGTACTAGCGGGAGTCCTGAACACCGGGGAGCTGTTTTTT. It specifies CAWSVVLAGVLNTGELFF.

The V and J genes are TRBV5-1 and TRBJ2-2; 8 bases line up with TRBD2. CDR1 is SGHRS, CDR2 YFSETQ, per germline. With V trimmed by 0 bases and J by 1 base, 5 bases remained unmatched. This CDR3 has 17 amino acids. CDR3 in amino acids: CASSLAGGLENTGELFF. CDR3 coding DNA: TGCGCCAGCAGCTTGGCCGGGGGACTAGAGAACACCGGGGAGCTGTTTTTT.

The rearrangement links TRBV7-9 to TRBJ2-1, with TRBD2 matching over 9 bases. The germline gives CDR1 SEHNR, CDR2 FQNEAQ (reference sequence). V shed 2 bases, J shed 4 bases, and the junction held 9 bases outside the gene matches. The CDR3 loop spans 17 amino acids. The CDR3 protein is CASSLNSMAGGYNEQFF. CDR3 nucleotide sequence: TGTGCCAGCAGCTTAAACTCCATGGCGGGAGGGTACAATGAGCAGTTCTTC.

This chain connects TRBV4-3 to TRBJ2-7, with 7 bases identical to TRBD2. With 3 bases clipped from V and 3 bases from J, the junction kept 5 bases outside the gene matches. Germline V gene data show CDR1 as LGHNA and CDR2 as YSLEER. The CDR3 extends over 14 amino acids. CDR3 region: CASSQASGGYEQYF. The CDR3 region has the DNA TGCGCCAGCAGCCAGGCCTCGGGGGGCTACGAGCAGTACTTC.

This chain links TRBV2 with TRBJ2-2; 11 nucleotides line up with TRBD2. The CDR3 loop spans 17 amino acids. Germline V lookup: CDR1 SNHLY, CDR2 FYNNEI. Trimming took 5 bases from V and 7 from J; bases not matched to a gene: 12. The CDR3 nucleotides are TGTGCCAGCAGTCGAATTAGCGGGAGGGCCGAAGGCGGGGAGCTGTTTTTT. Translation: CASSRISGRAEGGELFF.

Only a few counts were recorded for this clone. The J gene is TRBJ1-1, the V gene TRBV6-5; D is undetermined. The CDR3 totals 16 residues. CDR1 MNHEY and CDR2 SVGAGI come from the germline V gene. V gave up 2 bases and J gave up 3 bases, with 16 bases separating them. CDR3 coding DNA: TGTGCCAGCAGTTACAGGTGGGCTGATGAGGACACTGAAGCTTTCTTT. Translation gives CASSYRWADEDTEAFF.

The gene calls are TRBV28 and TRBJ2-2, with D uncertain. Trimming shortened V by 2 bases and J by 2 bases, and 6 bases separated the two germline ends. CDR1 and CDR2 from the germline V gene are MDHEN and SYDVKM. The CDR3 spans 14 residues. The CDR3 is CASSLGRNTGELFF. The CDR3 DNA reads as TGTGCCAGCAGTTTAGGCAGAAACACCGGGGAGCTGTTTTTT.

The V call is TRBV11-3, the J call TRBJ2-3; D is perhaps TRBD1 (5 bases). The ends were cut back, 3 bases at V and 0 bases at J, with 10 bases in the middle. Germline values: CDR1 SGHNT, CDR2 YENEEA. This CDR3 is built from 15 residues. CDR3 coding DNA: TGTGCCAGCAGCTTGCGACAGTCTAGCACAGATACGCAGTATTTT. It is translated as CASSLRQSSTDTQYF.

J is TRBJ2-7 and V is TRBV14; D is undetermined. Germline loops: CDR1 SGHDN, CDR2 FVKESK. The CDR3 totals 15 residues. V was trimmed by 1 base and J by 5 bases, leaving 15 bases between them. This chain's CDR3 is CASSQAGRVYHEQYF. DNA for the CDR3: TGTGCCAGCAGCCAAGCCGGGCGAGTGTACCACGAGCAGTACTTC.

This clone appeared once. The V gene is TRBV7-6, the J gene TRBJ1-3; 7 nucleotides align to TRBD1. V shed 5 bases and J 0 bases; nucleotides not matched to a gene: 4. CDR3 length: 15 amino acids. Germline lookup yields CDR1 SGHVS and CDR2 FNYEAQ. The CDR3, as DNA: TGTGCCAGCAGCGCCGGGACAGTCTCTGGAAACACCATATATTTT. Protein product: CASSAGTVSGNTIYF.

The V gene is TRBV6-1, the J gene TRBJ2-1; D assignment may be TRBD1 or TRBD2 (6 bases each). V was shortened by 2 bases and J by 9 bases, with 20 bases between the two germline ends. This CDR3 is built from 16 residues. Per the germline V gene, CDR1 is MNHNS and CDR2 is SASEGT. CDR3 protein: CASSEFPGGKEGEQFF. CDR3 DNA sequence: TGTGCCAGCAGTGAATTCCCCGGGGGCAAGGAAGGTGAGCAGTTCTTC.

The DNA for the CDR3 is TGTGCCAGCAGCTTAGGGCGGGGGGGAGAGACCCAGTACTTC. Encoded protein: CASSLGRGGETQYF. The gene calls are TRBV13 and TRBJ2-5; 9 nucleotides match TRBD2. The CDR3 is made up of 14 amino acids. V shed 0 bases, J shed 4 bases, and the junction held 0 bases outside the gene matches. Germline assignment: CDR1 PRHDT and CDR2 FYEKMQ (reference sequence).

The V and J genes are TRBV27 and TRBJ2-7, with D tentatively TRBD1 (5 bases). The CDR3 consists of 14 residues. The V gene's germline CDR1 is MNHEY and CDR2 SMNVEV (reference sequence). Trimming took 0 bases from V and 4 from J, leaving 10 bases between them. CDR3 sequence: CASSLSLQAYEQYF. In nucleotides, the CDR3 is TGTGCCAGCAGTTTATCGTTACAGGCATACGAGCAGTACTTC.

The chain uses TRBV7-6 and TRBJ2-7; 7 nucleotides match TRBD1. This CDR3 spans 14 amino acids. Germline trimming cut 5 bases from V and 3 bases from J; bases unmatched to any gene: 7. The germline CDR1 and CDR2 sequences are SGHVS and FNYEAQ. Here the CDR3 reads CASSPTGNGYEQYF. CDR3 DNA sequence: TGTGCCAGCAGCCCGACAGGGAACGGCTACGAGCAGTACTTC.

The rearrangement links TRBV19 to TRBJ2-7; TRBD1 matches 8 bases. The tail of the sequence fits TRBJ2-5 better, so the J call may be wrong. CDR3 length: 14 residues. Germline V CDR1 and CDR2: LNHDA, SQIVND (reference sequence). CDR3 nucleotide sequence: TGTGCCAGTAGTGTTCAGGGGGCGAAAGAGACCCAGTACTTC. Its translation: CASSVQGAKETQYF.

This rearrangement joins TRBV7-2 to TRBJ2-5; the D gene is possibly TRBD1 (6 bases). The CDR3 runs 17 residues. Per the germline V gene, CDR1 is SGHTA and CDR2 is FQGNSA. Trimming removed 7 bases at V and 4 bases at J, with 25 bases between. CDR3 loop: CASILTPGQTLRETQYF. CDR3 coding DNA: TGTGCCAGCATCCTCACGCCCGGACAGACTCTCCGAGAGACCCAGTACTTC.

This CDR3 is CASSPRQDQETQYF. For the CDR3, the DNA is TGTGCCAGCTCACCACGACAGGACCAAGAGACCCAGTACTTC. The V gene is TRBV18, the J gene TRBJ2-5, with a weak D call TRBD1 (6 bases). Germline CDR1 is KGHSH and CDR2 is LQKENI. This CDR3 is built from 14 residues. Deletions cut 1 base from V and 0 bases from J, with 6 bases between.

In this sample, this clone turned up a few times. This rearrangement joins TRBV4-1 to TRBJ2-7, with 10 nucleotides matching TRBD1. With V trimmed by 4 bases and J by 7 bases, 10 bases remained unmatched. The V gene's germline CDR1 is MGHRA and CDR2 YSYEKL. The CDR3 is made up of 15 amino acids. The CDR3 coding sequence is TGCGCCAGCAGCCTCAGCCCGGGACAGGGGTGGGAGCAGTACTTC. It translates to CASSLSPGQGWEQYF.